The 6 T cell receptor beta chains reported below all come from one sample, sequenced in a study of T cell repertoires in cytomegalovirus infection. MiXCR, run by TCRdb on the reads, gives a single entry per CDR3 protein. The sample has approximately 1,000,000 distinct CDR3 sequences, roughly 30% seen once. Their antigen targets remain unknown. Sequences were derived from cultured CD8+ T cells from PBMCs, sampled from culture after CMV antigen stimulation. These receptors originate from a human donor in good health (CMV status not recorded). Some clones in this sample may be carry-over from other donors' samples.

This clonotype was seen at least ten times. The CDR3 reads CSASRRVGRLNQPQHF. The CDR3 nucleotides read TGCAGTGCTAGTCGGAGGGTGGGACGTTTGAATCAGCCCCAGCATTTT. The chain couples TRBV20-1 to TRBJ1-5; D might be TRBD1 (5 bases). The CDR3 spans 16 residues. Germline CDR1 reads DFQATT; CDR2 reads SNEGSKA (reference sequence). The germline V and J ends were trimmed by 3 bases and 4 bases, with 19 bases remaining between them.

As concerns this clonotype: The CDR3 does not end in the conserved phenylalanine or tryptophan, so this is likely a read error. The chain is built from TRBV7-9 and TRBJ2-3; 10 bases align to TRBD2. The CDR3 sequence is 19 residues long. Trimming removed 2 bases from V and 2 bases from J; junction bases left unmatched: 13. Germline V gene data show CDR1 as SEHNR and CDR2 as FQNEAQ (reference sequence). CDR3 region: CASSLTGLAAVTYTDTQYS. The CDR3 coding sequence is TGTGCCAGCAGCTTAACCGGACTAGCGGCGGTTACCTACACAGATACGCAGTATTCT.

This clonotype came up a few times. The rearrangement joins TRBV6-6 to TRBJ2-1, with 7 nucleotides matching TRBD1. J was trimmed by 4 bases and V by 3 bases; bases with no gene match: 6. Germline V CDR1 and CDR2: MNHNY, SVGAGI (reference sequence). The CDR3 totals 15 residues. CDR3 nucleotides: TGTGCCAGCAGTTATAAGGACAGGCTGTACAATGAGCAGTTCTTC. Its translation: CASSYKDRLYNEQFF.

The table lists this clonotype with a few counts. V gene TRBV27 combines with J gene TRBJ1-2; tentatively, D is TRBD1 (5 bases). Trimming pared 0 bases from V and 6 bases from J, leaving 17 bases between. Germline loops: CDR1 MNHEY, CDR2 SMNVEV (reference sequence). The CDR3 is made up of 16 amino acids. Here the CDR3 reads CASSLSRDLFSHGYTF. CDR3 sequence (DNA): TGTGCCAGCAGTTTATCTCGGGACCTTTTCTCCCATGGCTACACCTTC.

This chain links TRBV25-1 with TRBJ1-2; no definite D call. The CDR3 is 15 amino acids. Germline lookup yields CDR1 MGHDK and CDR2 SYGVNS. V lost 4 bases and J 5 bases, leaving 17 bases between the germline ends. CDR3 sequence: CASSGIEPRDYGYTF. The CDR3 DNA is TGTGCCAGCAGTGGGATCGAACCCCGCGATTATGGCTACACCTTC.

Ten or more counts support this clonotype. V and J are TRBV6-5 and TRBJ2-2; no reliable D call. Germline-derived CDR1 and CDR2 are MNHEY and SVGAGI. There are 11 residues in the CDR3. V was trimmed by 4 bases and J by 6 bases, leaving 3 bases between them. The CDR3 sequence: CASSWSGELFF. Here the CDR3 DNA reads TGTGCCAGCAGTTGGTCCGGGGAGCTGTTTTTT.